The 16 T cell receptor beta chains reported below all come from one sample, sequenced in a study of monozygotic twins with inflammatory bowel disease. TCRdb reprocessed the 5' RACE reads and stores each CDR3 protein as one record, lacking DNA. Seen in this sample are 350,000 to 550,000 distinct CDR3 sequences; the ten most common clones hold 2% to 3%. The sample consisted of blood. These receptors were obtained from a human donor with ulcerative colitis or Crohn's disease, or a healthy co-twin of an affected twin (not recorded which).

The V gene is TRBV30, the J gene TRBJ2-5. Germline V gene lookup returns CDR1 GTSNPN and CDR2 SVGIG (reference sequence). The CDR3 runs 13 residues. Here the CDR3 reads CAWSVRLKETQYF.

The genes are TRBV2 and TRBJ1-5. Germline V gene lookup returns CDR1 SNHLY and CDR2 FYNNEI. CDR3 size: 15 residues. CDR3 residues: CASRAEGKSNQPQHF.

The chain has TRBV4-2 and TRBJ2-5; absent DNA, TCRdb's TRBD2 call cannot be checked. This CDR3 has 14 amino acids. Germline loops: CDR1 LGHNA, CDR2 YNFKEQ. The CDR3: CASAREAGQETQYF.

V usage is TRBV28 and J usage is TRBJ1-6; TCRdb selects TRBD1, and the lack of DNA leaves this call unchecked. This CDR3 contains 15 residues. The germline gives CDR1 MDHEN, CDR2 SYDVKM. The CDR3 loop is CASTRGGVGNSPLHF.

J is TRBJ1-5 and V is TRBV10-3. The CDR3 extends over 14 amino acids. Per germline, CDR1 ENHRY and CDR2 SYGVKD. The CDR3 here is CAIREGGDRQPQHF.

The CDR3 sequence is CASNGGGFETEAFF. This chain connects TRBV5-1 to TRBJ1-1; TCRdb gives TRBD1 as the D gene, but with no DNA this cannot be confirmed. The CDR3 is 14 residues long. CDR1 SGHRS and CDR2 YFSETQ come from the germline V gene.

This chain uses TRBV7-2 with TRBJ1-2; TCRdb's D gene call, TRBD1, goes unchecked for lack of DNA. The CDR3 totals 13 residues. Germline V gene data show CDR1 as SGHTA and CDR2 as FQGNSA. The CDR3 protein is CASTIAGPGDYTF.

The gene calls are TRBV29-1 and TRBJ2-3; TCRdb reports TRBD1, a call that lacks DNA to check it against. Germline V gives CDR1 SQVTM, CDR2 ANQGSEA. This CDR3 region has 14 residues. The CDR3 is CSVEVEGFADTQYF.

The chain is built from TRBV5-1 and TRBJ2-4; the D call of TRBD1 rests on TCRdb alone, since no DNA is present to check it. Germline lookup yields CDR1 SGHRS and CDR2 YFSETQ. The CDR3 spans 15 residues. CDR3 residues: CASSLMGEAKNIQYF.

The chain joins TRBV3-1 to TRBJ1-6. This CDR3 contains 16 residues. Germline values: CDR1 LGHDT, CDR2 YNNKEL (reference sequence). The CDR3 sequence is CASSQPGSSYNSPLHF.

Here the CDR3 reads CASSYSHRTVLTDTQYF. The chain couples TRBV6-5 to TRBJ2-3; TCRdb reports TRBD2, a call that lacks DNA to check it against. The CDR3 runs 17 residues. The germline V gene encodes CDR1 MNHEY and CDR2 SVGAGI.

V is TRBV5-6 and J is TRBJ1-1; TCRdb picks TRBD1, but there is no DNA to check that call. CDR1 is SGHDT and CDR2 is YYEEEE in the germline V gene. The CDR3 extends over 14 amino acids. The CDR3 is CASSKRGSNTEAFF.

The chain uses TRBV29-1 and TRBJ2-3; the TCRdb D gene call, TRBD2, has no DNA to confirm it. Germline CDR1 SQVTM, CDR2 ANQGSEA. This CDR3 is 14 amino acids long. The CDR3 reads CSVDLADYTDTQYF.

J is TRBJ1-2 and V is TRBV12-3 or TRBV12-4; TCRdb picks TRBD1, but there is no DNA to check that call. The CDR3 length is 17 residues. CDR3 protein: CASSSTGGIPSNYGYTF.

The chain recombines TRBV3-1 with TRBJ2-5; the D call from TCRdb, TRBD1, cannot be confirmed without DNA. The CDR3 is 20 amino acids. Germline lookup yields CDR1 LGHDT and CDR2 YNNKEL (reference sequence). CDR3 loop: CASSHLGQGAWTPKEKTQYF.

The V and J genes are TRBV7-2 and TRBJ2-5; lacking DNA, the TRBD1 call made by TCRdb goes unchecked. The CDR3 is made up of 14 amino acids. Germline-derived CDR1 and CDR2 are SGHTA and FQGNSA. CDR3 amino acids: CASSLRAGVETQYF.